The 31 T cell receptor beta chains presented below share a single source sample, sequenced in a study of blood T cell repertoires in COVID-19. The table came from immunoSEQ multiplex PCR; TCRdb's copy has only in-frame clones and leaves some out. Of roughly 290,000 clones listed, approximately 85% are singletons. Sequenced input: PBMCs or T cells enriched from blood (not recorded which). Receptor source: a woman under 40 who had recovered from COVID-19.

This clone was detected only a few times. V is TRBV28 and J is TRBJ1-5; 8 nucleotides match TRBD1. The CDR3 length is 16 residues. Germline V lookup: CDR1 MDHEN, CDR2 SYDVKM. V gave up 5 bases and J gave up 4 bases; unmatched junction bases: 10. The CDR3 DNA sequence: TGTGCCAGCAGTACCCCAGGGGGCTTGAAGAATCAGCCCCAGCATTTT. Translating gives CASSTPGGLKNQPQHF.

The chain recombines TRBV7-3 with TRBJ1-6; weak D call: TRBD1 (5 bases). The CDR3 sequence is 14 residues long. CDR1 is SGHTA, CDR2 FQGTGA, per germline. Trimming removed 4 bases from V and 6 bases from J, with 10 bases in between. CDR3 nucleotide sequence: TGTGCCAGCAGCTCCCGACAGACTAATTCACCCCTCCACTTT. It encodes CASSSRQTNSPLHF.

This chain joins TRBV4-1 and TRBJ2-7, with a possible D match to TRBD2 (5 bases). The CDR3 contains 13 residues. Germline CDR1 is MGHRA and CDR2 is YSYEKL. With 3 bases removed from V and 3 bases from J, the gap between germline ends came to 9 bases. Written as DNA, the CDR3 is TGCGCCAGCAGCCAGGGAGTCCTCTACGAGCAGTACTTC. Protein: CASSQGVLYEQYF.

The rearrangement joins TRBV28 to TRBJ2-2; D gene unclear. CDR3 length: 16 amino acids. V was shortened by 4 bases and J by 0 bases, with 12 bases between the two germline ends. CDR1 is MDHEN, CDR2 SYDVKM, per germline. CDR3 in DNA: TGTGCCAGCAGTTCACAGAACTGGGCGAACACCGGGGAGCTGTTTTTT. It yields the protein CASSSQNWANTGELFF.

V and J are TRBV5-8 and TRBJ2-6, with D perhaps TRBD2 (5 bases). CDR3 length: 13 amino acids. Trimming removed 4 bases from V and 4 bases from J, with 6 bases in between. CDR1 is SGHTS and CDR2 is YDEGEE in the germline V gene. In nucleotides, the CDR3 is TGTGCCAGCAGCCGAGGGGGGGCCAACGTCCTGACTTTC. Encoded protein: CASSRGGANVLTF. The full variable domain, rest sourced from reference TRBV5-8 and TRBJ2-6, is EAGVTQSPTHLIKTRGQQATLRCSPISGHTSVYWYQQALGLGLQFLLWYDEGEERNRGNFPPRFSGRQFPNYSSELNVNALELEDSALYLCASSRGGANVLTFGAGSRLTVL.

The genes are TRBV7-9 and TRBJ1-5, with D unclear. Trimming took off 0 bases at V and 5 bases at J, with 11 bases between the two ends. The germline gives CDR1 SEHNR, CDR2 FQNEAQ (reference sequence). There are 15 residues in the CDR3. In DNA form, the CDR3 reads TGTGCCAGCAGCTTAGCCGCCGGGAGGGATCAGCCCCAGCATTTT. Protein product: CASSLAAGRDQPQHF.

The V gene is TRBV6-5, the J gene TRBJ1-2; possible D gene TRBD1, 5 bases. Looked up from germline, CDR1 is MNHEY and CDR2 is SVGAGI. V lost 6 bases, J lost 4 bases, and 9 bases lay in between. The CDR3 runs 12 residues. This chain's CDR3 is CASSSGFYGYTF. CDR3 DNA sequence: TGTGCCAGCAGCTCAGGGTTCTATGGCTACACCTTC.

The chain joins TRBV6-5 to TRBJ1-2, with a tentative D call TRBD1 (5 bases). The CDR3 runs to 12 residues. From germline, CDR1 is MNHEY and CDR2 SVGAGI. Trimming stripped 0 bases from V and 8 bases from J, with 7 bases between. The CDR3, as DNA: TGTGCCAGCAGTTACTCGGGGGGAGGCTACACCTTC. As protein: CASSYSGGGYTF.

The V call is TRBV29-1, the J call TRBJ2-1; 7 bases align to TRBD1. Germline V gives CDR1 SQVTM, CDR2 ANQGSEA. This CDR3 contains 15 residues. After removal of 4 bases from V and 4 bases from J, the junction contained 10 bases not matched to a gene. CDR3 bases: TGCAGCGTTGTCGCTCAGGACAGGAGATACAATGAGCAGTTCTTC. Translated: CSVVAQDRRYNEQFF.

The chain has TRBV28 and TRBJ2-5, with a weak D call TRBD1 (6 bases). V was pared by 6 bases and J by 4 bases, with 9 bases between. Germline V gene sequence: CDR1 MDHEN, CDR2 SYDVKM. The CDR3 consists of 12 residues. The CDR3 coding sequence is TGTGCCAGCAGACAGGGCATAGAGACCCAGTACTTC. It codes for CASRQGIETQYF.

Only a few counts were recorded for this clone. The V call is TRBV5-5, the J call TRBJ1-3; the D is unclear. Between the trimmed V and J ends, which lost 5 bases and 6 bases, there was a span of 15 bases. CDR1 is SGHKS and CDR2 is YYEKEE in the germline V gene (reference sequence). The CDR3 runs to 14 residues. CDR3 in DNA: TGTGCCAGCAGGTCTGCCGCTACTCTAAACACCATATATTTT. Translation: CASRSAATLNTIYF.

The chain joins TRBV28 to TRBJ2-3, with TRBD2 as a possible D gene (6 bases). Germline loops: CDR1 MDHEN, CDR2 SYDVKM. V lost 8 bases, J lost 4 bases, and 22 bases lay in between. The CDR3 has 16 residues. The CDR3 DNA sequence: TGTGCCAGCCTTGAGCCCGGGGGAGGTACTGCAGATACGCAGTATTTT. Amino acid sequence: CASLEPGGGTADTQYF.

The chain uses TRBV5-1 and TRBJ2-7; 9 bases agree with TRBD1. J lost 3 bases, V lost 4 bases, and 11 bases had no gene match. The CDR3 spans 16 residues. Germline-derived CDR1 and CDR2 are SGHRS and YFSETQ. DNA of the CDR3: TGCGCCAGCAGCCCATCCTTGGACAGGGGATTCTACGAGCAGTACTTC. As protein: CASSPSLDRGFYEQYF.

A single count supports this clone. Other DNA sequences within the sample encode an identical CDR3. The chain links TRBV28 to TRBJ1-1, with 7 positions matching TRBD1. Germline-derived CDR1 and CDR2 are MDHEN and SYDVKM. The V and J ends lost 1 base and 4 bases, in that order; junction bases with no gene match: 0. The CDR3 runs to 13 residues. This CDR3 is CASSLSGGTEAFF. CDR3 coding DNA: TGTGCCAGCAGTTTATCAGGGGGCACTGAAGCTTTCTTT. Combining the CDR3 with reference TRBV28 and TRBJ1-1 gives the whole variable domain DVKVTQSSRYLVKRTGEKVFLECVQDMDHENMFWYRQDPGLGLRLIYFSYDVKMKEKGDIPEGYSVSREKKERFSLILESASTNQTSMYLCASSLSGGTEAFFGQGTRLTVV.

This clone appeared a single time. V is TRBV29-1 and J is TRBJ2-7; 8 nucleotides agree with TRBD1. CDR1 is SQVTM and CDR2 is ANQGSEA in the germline V gene. V lost 8 bases to trimming and J lost 0 bases; unmatched junction nucleotides: 21. CDR3 length: 18 residues. The CDR3 coding sequence is TGCAGCCCGACCCCGGGGATATTGGGACAGGAGCTCTCCTACGAGCAGTACTTC. As protein: CSPTPGILGQELSYEQYF.

The rearrangement links TRBV7-2 to TRBJ1-5, with D possibly matching TRBD1 (6 bases). V lost 4 bases and J 3 bases, leaving 13 bases between the germline ends. Germline lookup yields CDR1 SGHTA and CDR2 FQGNSA. The CDR3 totals 15 residues. CDR3 nucleotides: TGTGCCAGCAGCTACTACAGGGAATCCAATCAGCCCCAGCATTTT. Translated: CASSYYRESNQPQHF. Filled out from reference TRBV7-2 and TRBJ1-5, the complete variable domain reads GAGVSQSPSNKVTEKGKDVELRCDPISGHTALYWYRQSLGQGLEFLIYFQGNSAPDKSGLPSDRFSAERTGGSVSTLTIQRTQQEDSAVYLCASSYYRESNQPQHFGDGTRLSIL.

The gene calls are TRBV6-4 and TRBJ2-3; weak D call: TRBD2 (5 bases). The CDR3 is 13 amino acids. The ends were cut back, 8 bases at V and 5 bases at J, with 14 bases in the middle. Germline V gene sequence: CDR1 MRHNA, CDR2 SNTAGT. The CDR3 sequence: CASGGSLGDTQYF. Here the CDR3 DNA reads TGTGCCAGCGGTGGGAGTTTAGGAGATACGCAGTATTTT.

This chain connects TRBV5-4 to TRBJ1-2, with 9 bases matching TRBD1. CDR3 length: 14 amino acids. Trimming took 4 bases from V and 5 from J; bases not matched to a gene: 6. Looked up from germline, CDR1 is SGHNT and CDR2 is YYREEE (reference sequence). CDR3 region: CASSPGGTGYGYTF. The DNA of the CDR3 is TGTGCCAGCAGCCCAGGTGGGACAGGGTATGGCTACACCTTC. Variable domain in full (rest from reference TRBV5-4 and TRBJ1-2): ETGVTQSPTHLIKTRGQQVTLRCSSQSGHNTVSWYQQALGQGPQFIFQYYREEENGRGNFPPRFSGLQFPNYSSELNVNALELDDSALYLCASSPGGTGYGYTFGSGTRLTVV.

This clone was seen a handful of times. This chain connects TRBV18 to TRBJ1-5; maybe TRBD1 (6 bases). The CDR3 extends over 15 amino acids. V lost 3 bases and J lost 2, with 11 bases in between. Germline lookup yields CDR1 KGHSH and CDR2 LQKENI. The CDR3 region is CASSPGGAGNQPQHF. CDR3 sequence (DNA): TGTGCCAGCTCACCGGGGGGGGCTGGCAATCAGCCCCAGCATTTT.

The rearrangement uses TRBV7-6 and TRBJ1-5; 8 nucleotides line up with TRBD1. The CDR3 spans 15 residues. Germline V gene sequence: CDR1 SGHVS, CDR2 FNYEAQ. V was pared by 2 bases and J by 5 bases, with 5 bases of the junction left unmatched. This CDR3 reads CASSLWTGFDQPQHF. The CDR3 DNA sequence: TGTGCCAGCAGCTTATGGACAGGGTTTGATCAGCCCCAGCATTTT.

J is TRBJ1-2 and V is TRBV4-1; D is unclear. The CDR3 contains 16 residues. From germline, CDR1 is MGHRA and CDR2 YSYEKL. V was cut by 3 bases and J by 0 bases, with 14 bases left in between. The DNA for the CDR3 is TGCGCCAGCAGCCAGGAGTCTGGCATATCTAACTATGGCTACACCTTC. Protein sequence: CASSQESGISNYGYTF.

This chain links TRBV28 with TRBJ1-2, with D maybe TRBD1 (5 bases). The V gene's germline CDR1 is MDHEN and CDR2 SYDVKM. Between the trimmed V and J ends, which lost 6 bases and 2 bases, there was a span of 19 bases. The CDR3 has 16 amino acids. This CDR3 is CASSQPMTAGNYGYTF. CDR3 nucleotides: TGTGCCAGCAGCCAACCCATGACAGCGGGGAACTATGGCTACACCTTC.

The gene calls are TRBV10-2 and TRBJ2-7; 9 bases line up with TRBD1. Germline V gene data show CDR1 as WSHSY and CDR2 as SAAADI. The CDR3 loop spans 16 amino acids. V dropped 1 base and J dropped 3; count of bases not matched to a gene: 7. The CDR3 nucleotides read TGCGCCAGCAGTGAGTTGGGACAGGGCAGTCTCTACGAGCAGTACTTC. Translating gives CASSELGQGSLYEQYF.

V usage is TRBV7-9 and J usage is TRBJ1-5, with 7 bases identical to TRBD1. Germline assignment: CDR1 SEHNR and CDR2 FQNEAQ (reference sequence). The V segment lost 0 bases and the J segment 9 bases; nucleotides outside the gene matches: 2. The CDR3 totals 13 residues. CDR3 sequence: CASSLAGGWPQHF. The CDR3 region has the DNA TGTGCCAGCAGCTTAGCAGGGGGCTGGCCCCAGCATTTT. The variable domain in full, completed from reference TRBV7-9 and TRBJ1-5, reads DTGVSQNPRHKITKRGQNVTFRCDPISEHNRLYWYRQTLGQGPEFLTYFQNEAQLEKSRLLSDRFSAERPKGSFSTLEIQRTEQGDSAMYLCASSLAGGWPQHFGDGTRLSIL.

The CDR3, as DNA: TGTGCCAGCAGCCCCCAGGCCCGTTCGAGGGAGGGCTACACCTTC. The encoded protein is CASSPQARSREGYTF. The chain joins TRBV7-9 to TRBJ1-2; D gene unclear. Germline loops: CDR1 SEHNR, CDR2 FQNEAQ (reference sequence). The V end was cut by 5 bases, the J end by 8 bases, with 21 bases between. The CDR3 has 15 amino acids. Combining the CDR3 with reference TRBV7-9 and TRBJ1-2 gives the whole variable domain DTGVSQNPRHKITKRGQNVTFRCDPISEHNRLYWYRQTLGQGPEFLTYFQNEAQLEKSRLLSDRFSAERPKGSFSTLEIQRTEQGDSAMYLCASSPQARSREGYTFGSGTRLTVV.

V usage is TRBV29-1 and J usage is TRBJ2-6; no clear D gene. This CDR3 is built from 12 residues. Trimming left V 4 bases short and J 4 bases short, with 5 bases between. From germline, CDR1 is SQVTM and CDR2 ANQGSEA. CDR3 sequence: CSVAGGANVLTF. The CDR3 region has the DNA TGCAGCGTTGCAGGAGGGGCCAACGTCCTGACTTTC.

The chain has TRBV6-8 and TRBJ2-7, with a tentative D call TRBD1 (6 bases). Germline CDR1 reads MNHGY; CDR2 reads SAAAGT. The CDR3 covers 17 residues. The V and J ends lost 5 bases and 3 bases respectively, with 23 bases between them. CDR3 in amino acids: CASSPDTGFSNRYEQYF. The CDR3 DNA is TGTGCCAGCAGTCCAGATACAGGGTTCTCCAATCGCTACGAGCAGTACTTC.

J is TRBJ1-2 and V is TRBV10-3, with D perhaps TRBD1 (5 bases). CDR3 length equals 12 residues. Germline V gene lookup returns CDR1 ENHRY and CDR2 SYGVKD. With 8 bases removed from V and 6 bases from J, the gap between germline ends came to 13 bases. CDR3: CAILDKHHGYTF. In DNA form, the CDR3 reads TGTGCCATCTTGGACAAGCACCATGGCTACACCTTC.

J is TRBJ1-5 and V is TRBV2, with D perhaps matching TRBD1 (6 bases). The CDR3 extends over 15 amino acids. Germline V gene data show CDR1 as SNHLY and CDR2 as FYNNEI. V shed 6 bases and J shed 8 bases, with 20 bases lying between them. CDR3 in amino acids: CASSLQGRAREPQHF. CDR3 in DNA: TGTGCCAGCAGCTTACAGGGACGGGCCCGCGAGCCCCAGCATTTT.

The V gene is TRBV30, the J gene TRBJ1-2; D call uncertain. The CDR3 spans 14 residues. CDR1 and CDR2 from the germline V gene are GTSNPN and SVGIG (reference sequence). Trimming removed 6 bases from V and 4 bases from J, with 18 bases in between. DNA for the CDR3: TGTGCCTGCACTATAGCCGGGGTGGGCTATGGCTACACCTTC. Translation: CACTIAGVGYGYTF.

The chain is built from TRBV28 and TRBJ2-1; 10 bases line up with TRBD2. The CDR3 sequence is 14 residues long. The J segment lost 3 bases and the V segment lost 6 bases, leaving 2 bases of the junction unmatched. Germline CDR1 MDHEN, CDR2 SYDVKM. The CDR3 reads CASSLAGDYNEQFF. The CDR3 DNA reads as TGTGCCAGCAGCCTAGCGGGGGACTACAATGAGCAGTTCTTC.